This TCR beta chain comes out of a study of blood T cell repertoires in COVID-19. For the study at large: Donors in the United States, Italy and Spain gave samples during acute or convalescent COVID-19. Sample material is recorded as cDNA or gDNA derived from T cells, B-cell-depleted T cells, or PBMCs.

The ends were cut back, 1 base at V and 4 bases at J, with 6 bases in the middle. The CDR3 contains 13 residues. CDR1 and CDR2 (germline): SGHRS, YFSETQ. Authors' methods: It was from reference gene primer amplification that nucleated cell counts were estimated. Using immunoSEQ multiplex PCR, the repertoire was profiled, and TCRdb retains in-frame clones only, with some absent. The DNA was the basis for D and trimming; V, J and clone size are from that table. The table lists about 120,000 clones, approximately 85% of them singletons. Specimen: peripheral blood. The rearrangement joins TRBV5-1 to TRBJ2-1; D gene unclear. The receptor was isolated from a woman aged 80 or over with acute or convalescent COVID-19. Here the CDR3 DNA reads TGCGCCAGCAGCTTGACAGATTACAATGAGCAGTTCTTC. Its protein product is CASSLTDYNEQFF.